This TCR beta chain was captured by sequencing in a study of naive and memory T cell subsets. Study findings and constraints: In CD4 and CD8 cells, diversity dropped from naive through EMRA.

CDR3 length: 15 amino acids. The germline gives CDR1 KGHSH, CDR2 LQKENI. V lost 4 bases, J lost 3 bases, and 7 bases stayed unmatched. This clonotype occurred a few times. The antigen is unknown. The beta constant-region primer was an equimolar mix of two oligonucleotides covering TRBC1 and TRBC2. TCRdb used MiXCR to reprocess the UMI-ligation and nested PCR reads, holding one entry per CDR3 protein. Of tens of thousands of distinct CDR3 sequences listed, around 11% are singletons. This receptor was identified in a human donor in good health. Sequencing was performed on effector memory CD4+ T cells from blood. Subset specified: effector memory, CD45RA- CD27-. The chain links TRBV18 to TRBJ2-7; TRBD1 matches at 9 bases. This CDR3 is CASSLSRGQGYEQYF. CDR3 in DNA: TGTGCCAGCTCACTGTCGCGGGGACAGGGCTACGAGCAGTACTTC.